The clone carrying this T cell receptor beta chain was found a few times. A much larger clone differs from this one at a single base, so this may be a read error. This specimen belongs to a study of Graves' ophthalmopathy and Graves' hyperthyroidism. TCR beta CDR3 amplification used RNA transcripts. Investigators did first-round RT-PCR with HTBI primers, then second-round multiplex PCR. TCRdb independently ran MiXCR on the multiplex PCR reads; one entry per CDR3 protein. The sample holds over 450,000 distinct CDR3 sequences; approximately 15% are singletons and the top ten take 8% to 10%. Germline lookup yields CDR1 DFQATT and CDR2 SNEGSKA (reference sequence). The CDR3 covers 12 residues. V was trimmed by 2 bases and J by 0 bases, leaving 4 bases between them.

The TCR comes from a woman in her 30s with Graves' ophthalmopathy. The chain employs TRBV20-1 and TRBJ2-5; D is uncertain. The sample was blood. In nucleotides, the CDR3 is TGCAGTGCTAGACGGGACCAAGAGACCCAGTACTTC. The encoded protein is CSARRDQETQYF.